The 16 T cell receptor beta chains given below trace back to one sample, sequenced in a study of blood T cell repertoires in COVID-19. Method: immunoSEQ multiplex PCR; TCRdb's copy keeps in-frame clones and lacks some. Found here are 230,000 or so clones, about 79% of them singletons; the top ten hold roughly 1.4%. Sequencing used peripheral blood. These receptors came from a woman between 35 and 50 years old who had recovered from COVID-19.

V and J are TRBV5-6 and TRBJ1-1, with D possibly matching TRBD1 (6 bases). The germline gives CDR1 SGHDT, CDR2 YYEEEE. V was trimmed by 3 bases and J by 9 bases, leaving 18 bases between them. There are 14 residues in the CDR3. CDR3 sequence: CASSWGLQGNKAFF. CDR3 DNA: TGTGCCAGCAGCTGGGGACTACAGGGTAATAAAGCTTTCTTT.

The chain has TRBV18 and TRBJ2-3; 11 bases match TRBD1. The CDR3 runs to 14 residues. V gave up 6 bases and J gave up 5 bases; unmatched junction bases: 4. The germline CDR1 and CDR2 sequences are KGHSH and LQKENI. The CDR3: CASSPGQGGDTQYF. CDR3 nucleotides: TGTGCCAGCTCGCCGGGACAGGGGGGAGATACGCAGTATTTT.

The rearrangement uses TRBV19 and TRBJ2-1, with TRBD2 as a possible D gene (7 bases). V was cut by 3 bases and J by 4 bases, with 13 bases left in between. This CDR3 spans 15 amino acids. CDR1 and CDR2 (germline): LNHDA, SQIVND (reference sequence). CDR3 sequence: CASSIWAGAYNEQFF. CDR3 DNA sequence: TGTGCCAGTAGTATCTGGGCGGGGGCGTACAATGAGCAGTTCTTC.

In its sample, this clone was seen a few times. The chain carries TRBV19 and TRBJ1-1; TRBD1 matches 7 bases. The CDR3 length is 13 residues. With 11 bases clipped from V and 6 bases from J, the junction kept 12 bases outside the gene matches. The germline CDR1 and CDR2 sequences are LNHDA and SQIVND (reference sequence). CDR3 nucleotides: TGTGCCGTCACCAAAGGGGGACAGTCTGAAGCTTTCTTT. This codes for CAVTKGGQSEAFF.

This clone was counted a single time. CDR3 in DNA: TGTGCCAGCTCACCCACACTACCGGGACTAAACCCCGCGGATACGCAGTATTTT. This codes for CASSPTLPGLNPADTQYF. This chain uses TRBV18 with TRBJ2-3, with 7 bases aligning to TRBD2. The CDR3 covers 18 residues. CDR1 is KGHSH and CDR2 is LQKENI in the germline V gene. V was pared by 3 bases and J by 6 bases, with 18 bases of the junction left unmatched.

The chain combines TRBV18 with TRBJ1-2; 7 bases fit TRBD1. CDR1 is KGHSH and CDR2 is LQKENI in the germline V gene. The V and J ends lost 4 bases and 3 bases, in that order; junction bases with no gene match: 5. The CDR3 consists of 14 residues. The CDR3 DNA reads TGTGCCAGCTCACTCTCCGGGACAGACTATGGCTACACCTTC. It encodes CASSLSGTDYGYTF.

This sequence joins TRBV6-2 or TRBV6-3 and TRBJ1-2; TRBD1 might be the D (5 bases). V shed 5 bases and J shed 0 bases, with 10 bases lying between them. The CDR3 runs 14 residues. The germline CDR1 and CDR2 sequences are MNHEY and SVGEGT. CDR3 region: CASSRQRANYGYTF. The CDR3 DNA follows: TGTGCCAGCAGTAGACAGCGAGCTAACTATGGCTACACCTTC.

The chain links TRBV9 to TRBJ2-3; D is undetermined. The CDR3 is 15 residues long. The V gene's germline CDR1 is SGDLS and CDR2 YYNGEE. Trimming shortened V by 4 bases and J by 0 bases, and 12 bases separated the two germline ends. CDR3 in DNA: TGTGCCAGCAGCCTCACCCAACTTAGCACAGATACGCAGTATTTT. Protein: CASSLTQLSTDTQYF.

CDR3 in DNA: TGTGCCACTACGGACAGCCCCACTAACTATGGCTACACCTTC. Protein: CATTDSPTNYGYTF. The V gene is TRBV10-3, the J gene TRBJ1-2, with TRBD1 as a possible D gene (6 bases). Deletions cut 10 bases from V and 0 bases from J, with 15 bases between. The germline CDR1 and CDR2 sequences are ENHRY and SYGVKD. CDR3 size: 14 residues.

V is TRBV11-3 and J is TRBJ2-5; 7 bases agree with TRBD2. Germline values: CDR1 SGHNT, CDR2 YENEEA. Unmatched junction bases numbered 4, after V lost 1 base and J lost 5 bases. The CDR3 contains 14 residues. The CDR3 nucleotides read TGTGCCAGCAGCTTAGTGGCCGGGGGGGAGACCCAGTACTTC. Its translation: CASSLVAGGETQYF.

V usage is TRBV3-1 (or the pseudogene TRBV3-2) and J usage is TRBJ1-6, with TRBD1 matching 8 bases. The germline gives CDR1 LGHDT, CDR2 YNNKEL (reference sequence). The CDR3 has 16 amino acids. The V gene end was trimmed by 0 bases and the J gene end by 6 bases; junction bases not matched to a gene: 4. CDR3 bases: TGTGCCAGCAGCCAAGAGACAGGGGATTTTAATTCACCCCTCCACTTT. Protein: CASSQETGDFNSPLHF.

V gene TRBV19 combines with J gene TRBJ2-1, with D possibly TRBD2 on 6 matching bases. The ends were cut back, 5 bases at V and 4 bases at J, with 18 bases in the middle. There are 16 residues in the CDR3. CDR1 is LNHDA and CDR2 is SQIVND in the germline V gene (reference sequence). The CDR3 DNA reads as TGTGCCAGTAGTGGCAAGTTCCGCGGAGGGTACAATGAGCAGTTCTTC. As protein: CASSGKFRGGYNEQFF.

The V call is TRBV5-1, the J call TRBJ2-5; TRBD1 might be the D (5 bases). The CDR3 length is 13 residues. The germline CDR1 and CDR2 sequences are SGHRS and YFSETQ. Trimming removed 2 bases from V and 5 bases from J, with 10 bases in between. CDR3 residues: CASSFRGSETQYF. DNA of the CDR3: TGCGCCAGCAGCTTTAGGGGATCGGAGACCCAGTACTTC.

The CDR3 is CASSLEEFRNTEAFF. In DNA, the CDR3 is TGTGCCAGCTCCCTGGAGGAATTCCGGAACACTGAAGCTTTCTTT. The chain is built from TRBV18 and TRBJ1-1; D gene unclear. V lost 6 bases and J lost 1, with 15 bases in between. The CDR3 has 15 amino acids. CDR1 is KGHSH, CDR2 LQKENI, per germline.

The chain joins TRBV10-3 to TRBJ1-2; tentative D call: TRBD1 (5 bases). V dropped 3 bases and J dropped 0 bases, with 8 bases sitting between them. This CDR3 is 14 amino acids long. Germline values: CDR1 ENHRY, CDR2 SYGVKD. CDR3 nucleotide sequence: TGTGCCATCAGTGACGGGGGTACTAACTATGGCTACACCTTC. It is translated as CAISDGGTNYGYTF.

With respect to this clone: At one boundary the junction diverges from the germline segment, which might be a read error. The rearrangement uses TRBV7-7 and TRBJ1-6; D remains ambiguous. The CDR3 spans 13 residues. CDR1 SSHAT and CDR2 FNYEAQ come from the germline V gene (reference sequence). For the CDR3, the DNA is TGTGCTAGCAGCTTAGAGCTTAATTCACCCCTCCACTTT. This gives the protein CASSLELNSPLHF. The full variable domain, its missing parts supplied by reference TRBV7-7 and TRBJ1-6, is GAGVSQSPRYKVTKRGQDVTLRCDPISSHATLYWYQQALGQGPEFLTYFNYEAQPDKSGLPSDRFSAERPEGSISTLTIQRTEQRDSAMYRCASSLELNSPLHFGNGTRLTVT.